This section outlines one T cell receptor beta chain sequence together with its context. TCRdb's table, derived via immunoSEQ multiplex PCR, lists solely in-frame clones and lacks some. The table shows 55,000 to 80,000 clones, with 77% occurring only once. The length of the CDR3 is 14 residues. CDR1 SGHRS and CDR2 YFSETQ come from the germline V gene. The ends were cut back, 7 bases at V and 2 bases at J, with 13 bases in the middle. The data are from a study of pediatric ulcerative colitis. Blood was drawn at the time of colonoscopy. The chain carries TRBV5-1 and TRBJ2-1, with a weak D call TRBD2 (7 bases). The sequenced material came from blood. This receptor was obtained from a boy aged 5-17 years with moderate ulcerative colitis. The CDR3 DNA sequence: TGCGCCAGCGTCTCGGGGGGCACCTACAATGAGCAGTTCTTC. This translates into CASVSGGTYNEQFF.